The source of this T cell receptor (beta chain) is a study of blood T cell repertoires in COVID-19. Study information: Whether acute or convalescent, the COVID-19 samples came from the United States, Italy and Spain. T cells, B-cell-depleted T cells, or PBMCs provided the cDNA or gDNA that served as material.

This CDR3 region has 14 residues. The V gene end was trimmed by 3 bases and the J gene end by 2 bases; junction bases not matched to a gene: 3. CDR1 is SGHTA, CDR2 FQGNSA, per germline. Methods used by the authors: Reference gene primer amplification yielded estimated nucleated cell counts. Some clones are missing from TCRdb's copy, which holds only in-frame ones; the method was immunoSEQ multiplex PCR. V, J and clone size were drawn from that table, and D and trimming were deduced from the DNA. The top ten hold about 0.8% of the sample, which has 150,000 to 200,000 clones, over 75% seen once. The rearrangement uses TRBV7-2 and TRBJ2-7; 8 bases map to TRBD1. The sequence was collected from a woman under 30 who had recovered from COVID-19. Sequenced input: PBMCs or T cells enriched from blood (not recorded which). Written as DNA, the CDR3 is TGTGCCAGCAGCTTCGGGACAGGTGCCTACGAGCAGTACTTC. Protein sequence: CASSFGTGAYEQYF.